This T cell receptor beta chain was sequenced during a study of identical twins. Overall study results and limits: Without tracking the same donors, conclusions rested on cross-sectional statistical analysis. Sequences that were beta out-of-frame showed weaker excess twin sharing.

With template switching, a universal primer site was added, and the cDNA carried unique molecular identifiers. TCRdb redid the calling of the 5' RACE reads with MiXCR, one entry per CDR3 protein. The repertoire consists of under 350,000 distinct CDR3 sequences, with roughly 8.6% occurring once and the leading ten covering roughly 7%. As to this clonotype: The antigen is undetermined.

The CDR3 sequence is 15 residues long. The junction had 7 bases not matched to a gene; V was cut back by 6 bases and J by 2 bases. These data were also reused for a study on yellow fever vaccine responses in identical twins.

Input material: CD8+ T cells sorted from blood. This chain joins TRBV12-3 or TRBV12-4 and TRBJ2-3, with 8 positions matching TRBD2. This clonotype originated in a woman under 30 in good health. The CDR3 reads CASRDSGELTDTQYF. CDR3 coding DNA: TGTGCCAGCAGGGATAGCGGGGAGCTCACAGATACGCAGTATTTT.